This entry lists 30 T cell receptor beta chains sequenced from one sample in a study of OX40 agonist ivuxolimab in advanced cancers. Produced via immunoSEQ multiplex PCR; TCRdb's table is partial and in-frame only. The sample holds 55,000 to 75,000 clones; around 85% are singletons and the top ten take roughly 1%. The sample here was CD4+ or CD8+ T cells sorted from blood, taken in a trial of the OX40 agonist ivuxolimab. These receptors were taken from an adult with an advanced solid tumor such as melanoma, head and neck, liver or kidney cancer.

This chain uses TRBV7-9 with TRBJ2-4; TRBD1 or TRBD2 may be the D gene (5 bases each). The CDR3 has 15 amino acids. Germline V CDR1 and CDR2: SEHNR, FQNEAQ (reference sequence). V was trimmed by 4 bases and J by 5 bases, leaving 15 bases between them. Written as DNA, the CDR3 is TGTGCCAGCAGCTCTAAACGGGGCGGTGAAAACATTCAGTACTTC. Encoded protein: CASSSKRGGENIQYF.

This clone was detected a few times. This rearrangement joins TRBV5-1 to TRBJ1-1; no clear D gene. Germline V gene sequence: CDR1 SGHRS, CDR2 YFSETQ. Trimming shortened V by 1 base and J by 2 bases, and 9 bases separated the two germline ends. The CDR3 loop spans 14 amino acids. The CDR3 here is CASSLRQANTEAFF. CDR3 sequence (DNA): TGCGCCAGCAGCTTGAGGCAGGCCAACACTGAAGCTTTCTTT.

The chain joins TRBV28 to TRBJ1-5; D is unclear. CDR1 and CDR2 from the germline V gene are MDHEN and SYDVKM. V lost 5 bases, J lost 1 base, and 3 bases lay in between. The CDR3 runs to 12 residues. The CDR3 sequence: CASSESNQPQHF. In DNA form, the CDR3 reads TGTGCCAGCAGTGAGAGCAATCAGCCCCAGCATTTT.

J is TRBJ2-5 and V is TRBV5-6; 8 nucleotides align to TRBD1. From germline, CDR1 is SGHDT and CDR2 YYEEEE. This CDR3 region has 14 residues. V dropped 6 bases and J dropped 2; count of bases not matched to a gene: 6. CDR3 coding DNA: TGTGCCAGCACCCAGGACAGGGCTCAAGAGACCCAGTACTTC. Residues: CASTQDRAQETQYF.

V and J are TRBV20-1 and TRBJ1-1; a weak D match, TRBD1 (5 bases). V was clipped by 5 bases and J by 7 bases, with 11 bases between them. The germline gives CDR1 DFQATT, CDR2 SNEGSKA (reference sequence). The CDR3 runs 11 residues. The CDR3 spells CSAGGPVEAFF. The CDR3 bases are TGCAGTGCTGGGGGTCCGGTTGAAGCTTTCTTT.

This chain links TRBV5-1 with TRBJ1-1; 7 nucleotides match TRBD1. J was trimmed by 6 bases and V by 4 bases; bases with no gene match: 9. The CDR3 length is 14 residues. Germline V gene lookup returns CDR1 SGHRS and CDR2 YFSETQ. CDR3 in DNA: TGCGCCAGCAGCCTGACAGGGAGGAGGGCTGAAGCTTTCTTT. Amino acids: CASSLTGRRAEAFF.

V gene TRBV5-1 combines with J gene TRBJ2-5; possible D gene TRBD1, 5 bases. Looked up from germline, CDR1 is SGHRS and CDR2 is YFSETQ. V was pared by 0 bases and J by 4 bases, with 13 bases between. This CDR3 has 15 amino acids. The CDR3: CASSLAVREGETQYF. The CDR3 region has the DNA TGCGCCAGCAGCTTGGCGGTCAGGGAAGGAGAGACCCAGTACTTC. The whole variable domain, remainder taken from reference TRBV5-1 and TRBJ2-5, is KAGVTQTPRYLIKTRGQQVTLSCSPISGHRSVSWYQQTPGQGLQFLFEYFSETQRNKGNFPGRFSGRQFSNSRSEMNVSTLELGDSALYLCASSLAVREGETQYFGPGTRLLVL.

The gene calls are TRBV21-1 and TRBJ2-1; the table's D call of TRBD2 was not tested on the DNA. TRBV21-1 counts as a pseudogene. The CDR3 has 16 residues. Written as DNA, the CDR3 is TGTGCCAGCAGCAAAGTTACCAGCGGGGGGGCGAATGAGCAGTTCTTC. Protein product: CASSKVTSGGANEQFF.

The chain has TRBV25-1 and TRBJ1-1; 7 nucleotides agree with TRBD1. Germline values: CDR1 MGHDK, CDR2 SYGVNS. V trimming: 2 bases; J trimming: 12 bases; junction bases outside the gene matches: 9. The CDR3 runs to 13 residues. The CDR3 nucleotides read TGTGCCAGCAGTGAACCCCTGACAGGGAGAACTTTCTTT. Its translation is CASSEPLTGRTFF.

V is TRBV10-1 and J is TRBJ2-5; D may correspond to TRBD1 or TRBD2 (5 bases each). The germline V gene has CDR1 WNHNN and CDR2 SYGVQD (reference sequence). Trimming shortened V by 5 bases and J by 5 bases, and 21 bases separated the two germline ends. This CDR3 is 16 amino acids long. The CDR3 nucleotides are TGCGCCAGCAGTCCCGGTTGGGGGAACGGCAAGGAGACCCAGTACTTC. Translation: CASSPGWGNGKETQYF.

This rearrangement joins TRBV6-5 to TRBJ1-1; D unresolved. CDR1 and CDR2 (germline): MNHEY, SVGAGI. CDR3 length: 15 residues. The V and J ends lost 2 bases and 5 bases respectively, with 15 bases between them. CDR3 nucleotides: TGTGCCAGCAGTTACACGTGGTGGGGAAAGACTGAAGCTTTCTTT. Translated: CASSYTWWGKTEAFF.

V gene TRBV19 combines with J gene TRBJ1-2, with D possibly matching TRBD1 (5 bases). Germline CDR1 LNHDA, CDR2 SQIVND (reference sequence). The CDR3 is 14 amino acids. With 7 bases removed from V and 5 bases from J, the gap between germline ends came to 17 bases. CDR3 in DNA: TGTGCCAGTATCACGCCCGGGGGTCGTTATGGCTACACCTTC. Amino acid sequence: CASITPGGRYGYTF. Filled out from reference TRBV19 and TRBJ1-2, the complete variable domain reads DGGITQSPKYLFRKEGQNVTLSCEQNLNHDAMYWYRQDPGQGLRLIYYSQIVNDFQKGDIAEGYSVSREKKESFPLTVTSAQKNPTAFYLCASITPGGRYGYTFGSGTRLTVV.

V and J are TRBV7-6 and TRBJ1-2, with 9 positions matching TRBD1. The germline V gene encodes CDR1 SGHVS and CDR2 FNYEAQ. The ends lost 1 base at V and 5 bases at J; junction bases unmatched: 14. This CDR3 contains 18 residues. DNA for the CDR3: TGTGCCAGCAGCTTAGGGGGAGGGACAGGGCTACTTCCTTATGGCTACACCTTC. Translating gives CASSLGGGTGLLPYGYTF.

This clone was seen a few times. The gene calls are TRBV6-1 and TRBJ1-2; D possibly corresponds to TRBD1 (5 bases). The V gene's germline CDR1 is MNHNS and CDR2 SASEGT. Trimming stripped 7 bases from V and 8 bases from J, with 17 bases between. The CDR3 has 13 residues. The CDR3 sequence is CASITQGRSGYTF. DNA of the CDR3: TGTGCCAGCATTACCCAGGGACGTTCGGGCTACACCTTC.

This chain joins TRBV5-1 and TRBJ2-7; no reliable D call. The CDR3 length is 14 residues. V was shortened by 3 bases and J by 7 bases, with 17 bases between the two germline ends. Germline assignment: CDR1 SGHRS and CDR2 YFSETQ. Here the CDR3 DNA reads TGCGCCAGCAGCTCCGAACAGACGACCCGGGAGCAGTACTTC. Amino acid sequence: CASSSEQTTREQYF.

This clone was recorded once. The rearrangement uses TRBV28 and TRBJ2-7; D ambiguous. Germline CDR1 MDHEN, CDR2 SYDVKM. Trimming cost V 5 bases and J 0 bases, with 5 bases left between them. This CDR3 is 12 amino acids long. CDR3 loop: CASSTLSYEQYF. The CDR3 nucleotides read TGTGCCAGCAGTACTCTCTCCTACGAGCAGTACTTC.

This clone was seen a handful of times. The rearrangement links TRBV9 to TRBJ2-3; D gene uncertain. Germline V gene data show CDR1 as SGDLS and CDR2 as YYNGEE. V lost 0 bases to trimming and J lost 6 bases, with 11 bases between them. The CDR3 spans 14 residues. The CDR3 bases are TGTGCCAGCAGCGTAGTAGCAATCGGGGATACGCAGTATTTT. Encoded protein: CASSVVAIGDTQYF.

This clone was seen more than once but under ten times. The CDR3 DNA sequence: TGTGCCAGCAGCGAACTAGCGGGAGCCTACAATGAGCAGTTCTTC. It translates to CASSELAGAYNEQFF. The chain combines TRBV7-2 with TRBJ2-1; 11 bases are shared with TRBD2. The V gene end was trimmed by 5 bases and the J gene end by 2 bases; junction bases not matched to a gene: 2. Germline loops: CDR1 SGHTA, CDR2 FQGNSA. This CDR3 contains 15 residues.

V gene TRBV7-9 combines with J gene TRBJ2-7, with D possibly being TRBD1 (6 bases). The CDR3 has 13 amino acids. CDR1 is SEHNR, CDR2 FQNEAQ, per germline (reference sequence). With 2 bases removed from V and 6 bases from J, the gap between germline ends came to 11 bases. The CDR3 coding sequence is TGTGCCAGCAGCTTAACAGGGCTGGCCGAGCAGTACTTC. Protein sequence: CASSLTGLAEQYF.

This clone was detected a few times. The chain carries TRBV7-9 and TRBJ1-2, with unresolved D. The ends were cut back, 5 bases at V and 3 bases at J, with 4 bases in the middle. The CDR3 spans 11 residues. The germline CDR1 and CDR2 sequences are SEHNR and FQNEAQ (reference sequence). As DNA, the CDR3 is TGTGCCAGCAGCATTCACTATGGCTACACCTTC. It codes for CASSIHYGYTF.

This clone came up once. As DNA, the CDR3 is TGTGCCAGCAGCAACCCCATTCGGGGATCAGGAAACACCATATATTTT. Translation: CASSNPIRGSGNTIYF. The chain is built from TRBV7-8 and TRBJ1-3, with D unclear. The length of the CDR3 is 16 residues. V was trimmed by 5 bases and J by 4 bases, leaving 18 bases between them. CDR1 SGHVS and CDR2 FQNEAQ come from the germline V gene. Supplemented by reference TRBV7-8 and TRBJ1-3, the full variable domain reads GAGVSQSPRYKVAKRGQDVALRCDPISGHVSLFWYQQALGQGPEFLTYFQNEAQLDKSGLPSDRFFAERPEGSVSTLKIQRTQQEDSAVYLCASSNPIRGSGNTIYFGEGSWLTVV.

The V gene is TRBV7-9, the J gene TRBJ1-5; 9 bases line up with TRBD1. The V segment lost 1 base and the J segment 6 bases; nucleotides outside the gene matches: 4. This CDR3 contains 15 residues. Germline CDR1 SEHNR, CDR2 FQNEAQ (reference sequence). CDR3 region: CASSLGQGDSQPQHF. CDR3 nucleotide sequence: TGTGCCAGCAGCTTAGGACAGGGGGACAGTCAGCCCCAGCATTTT.

The genes are TRBV5-1 and TRBJ1-2, with D maybe TRBD1 (5 bases). CDR1 and CDR2 (germline): SGHRS, YFSETQ. Trimming pared 6 bases from V and 5 bases from J, leaving 23 bases between. The CDR3 contains 16 residues. The CDR3 loop reads CASTLAGGPTSYGYTF. CDR3 nucleotides: TGCGCCAGCACTCTGGCGGGGGGACCGACCTCTTATGGCTACACCTTC.

J is TRBJ2-5 and V is TRBV29-1; 12 positions match TRBD2. This CDR3 has 15 amino acids. Trimming cost V 5 bases and J 2 bases; bases outside gene matches: 6. Germline V gives CDR1 SQVTM, CDR2 ANQGSEA. DNA for the CDR3: TGCAGCGTTTTCGGACTAGCGGGGAGTCAAGAGACCCAGTACTTC. Translation: CSVFGLAGSQETQYF. Variable domain in full (rest from reference TRBV29-1 and TRBJ2-5): SAVISQKPSRDICQRGTSLTIQCQVDSQVTMMFWYRQQPGQSLTLIATANQGSEATYESGFVIDKFPISRPNLTFSTLTVSNMSPEDSSIYLCSVFGLAGSQETQYFGPGTRLLVL.

The chain employs TRBV6-1 and TRBJ2-3, with TRBD1 identical over 8 bases. The trim removed 7 bases at V and 6 bases at J, leaving 9 bases unmatched. CDR1 is MNHNS, CDR2 SASEGT, per germline. The CDR3 has 14 amino acids. The CDR3 protein is CASTRQGPPDTQYF. CDR3 DNA sequence: TGTGCCAGCACGCGACAGGGGCCCCCCGATACGCAGTATTTT.

The chain is built from TRBV7-2 and TRBJ2-5; 10 bases line up with TRBD2. Losses at the gene ends were 7 bases for V and 4 bases for J; bases not matched to a gene: 9. This CDR3 has 15 residues. The V gene's germline CDR1 is SGHTA and CDR2 FQGNSA. The CDR3, as DNA: TGTGCCAGCAATCTCCGGGGACTAGCGAGAGAGACCCAGTACTTC. Encoded protein: CASNLRGLARETQYF.

The chain uses TRBV19 and TRBJ1-1; 8 nucleotides line up with TRBD1. The CDR3 is 15 residues long. With V trimmed by 5 bases and J by 0 bases, 5 bases remained unmatched. Germline V gene data show CDR1 as LNHDA and CDR2 as SQIVND (reference sequence). The CDR3 here is CASSRDRIMNTEAFF. As DNA, the CDR3 is TGTGCCAGTAGTCGGGACAGGATTATGAACACTGAAGCTTTCTTT.

This chain joins TRBV27 and TRBJ1-6; D not certain. This CDR3 comprises 15 residues. V was shortened by 3 bases and J by 10 bases, with 16 bases between the two germline ends. CDR1 is MNHEY, CDR2 SMNVEV, per germline (reference sequence). The CDR3 region is CASSLQTSGNSPLHF. In DNA form, the CDR3 reads TGTGCCAGCAGTTTGCAGACTAGTGGTAACTCACCCCTCCACTTT.

The rearrangement links TRBV14 to TRBJ2-7; no reliable D call. The CDR3 has 12 residues. Germline-derived CDR1 and CDR2 are SGHDN and FVKESK. V lost 4 bases, J lost 3 bases, and 7 bases lay in between. CDR3 loop: CASSPSHYEQYF. CDR3 coding DNA: TGTGCCAGCAGCCCCTCCCACTACGAGCAGTACTTC.

To note about this clone: Other DNA sequences in the same sample also yield this CDR3. This rearrangement joins TRBV2 to TRBJ2-3, with unresolved D. The germline V gene encodes CDR1 SNHLY and CDR2 FYNNEI. The CDR3 is 11 residues long. V was shortened by 3 bases and J by 5 bases, with 3 bases between the two germline ends. CDR3 DNA sequence: TGTGCCAGCAGTGATCAAGATACGCAGTATTTT. It codes for CASSDQDTQYF. The whole variable domain, remainder taken from reference TRBV2 and TRBJ2-3, is EPEVTQTPSHQVTQMGQEVILRCVPISNHLYFYWYRQILGQKVEFLVSFYNNEISEKSEIFDDQFSVERPDGSNFTLKIRSTKLEDSAMYFCASSDQDTQYFGPGTRLTVL.